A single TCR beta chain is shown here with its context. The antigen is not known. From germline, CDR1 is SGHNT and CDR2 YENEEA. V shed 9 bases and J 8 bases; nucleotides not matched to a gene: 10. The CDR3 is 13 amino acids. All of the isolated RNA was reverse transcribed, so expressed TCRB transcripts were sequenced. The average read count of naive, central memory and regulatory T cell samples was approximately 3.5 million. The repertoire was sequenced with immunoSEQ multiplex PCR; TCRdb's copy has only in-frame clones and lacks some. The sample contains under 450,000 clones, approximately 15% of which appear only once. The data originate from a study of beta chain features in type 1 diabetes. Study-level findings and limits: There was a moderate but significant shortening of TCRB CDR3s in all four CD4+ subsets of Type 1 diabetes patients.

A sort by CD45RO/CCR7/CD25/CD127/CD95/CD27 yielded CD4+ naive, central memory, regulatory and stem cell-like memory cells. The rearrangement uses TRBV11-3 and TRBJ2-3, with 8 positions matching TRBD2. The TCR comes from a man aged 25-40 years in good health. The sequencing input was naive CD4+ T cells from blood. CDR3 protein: CASVAGGGGTQYF. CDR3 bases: TGTGCCAGTGTCGCGGGAGGAGGGGGTACGCAGTATTTT.